This TCR beta chain originates from a study of neurological immune-mediated disorders (dated by TCRdb to between 2018 and 2020). Background for the entire study: The study compared peripheral blood TCR-beta repertoires of HTLV-I-associated myelopathy (HAM/TSP) patients, multiple sclerosis patients and healthy controls using UMI-based sequencing. Longitudinal samples, technical triplicates and paired sorted CD4+ and CD8+ T-cell subsets, alongside PBMC samples, were included among the roughly 96 TCR-beta libraries. Longitudinal HAM/TSP donors and healthy donors each had 3 time-points at intervals of about 3-40 months. The cohort included about 66 subjects: roughly 15 with HAM/TSP, around 34 with multiple sclerosis, and roughly 20 healthy controls. General study outcomes and caveats: Across subjects, expanded clones never shared an identical CDR3 amino acid sequence, which suggests that the TCR-beta repertoires in every group were private. TCR clonal expansion was highest in HAM/TSP patients and lowest in MS patients, with MS patients falling below even healthy controls.

The CDR3 holds 15 amino acids from the cysteine to the phenylalanine. Only the CDR3 region is kept as DNA, spanning 45 bases read in frame from base 1. From the germline V gene (reference sequence), CDR1 is DFQATT and CDR2 is SNEGSKA. Relative to germline, V is 0 bases shorter and J is 4 bases shorter, with 13 bases between their ends. cDNA was synthesized by template-switch 5'RACE using a primer carrying a 10-nucleotide random unique molecular identifier by which each TCR transcript was tagged. Over 180 million TCR-beta sequences, covering 15-18 subjects, were produced in each sequencing run. The RNeasy kit was used to extract total RNA. TCR-beta VDJ regions were amplified with primers for the TCR constant region and the 5'RACE anchor, using the KAPA Real-time Library Amplification kit. Sample indexes and Illumina adaptors were added in a first PCR, after which library yield was increased in a second PCR. After purification with Ampure beads, the TCR product of roughly 650 bp was size-selected on a 2% E-gel SizeSelection system. Before pooling, libraries had their quality checked on a Bioanalyzer, their concentration measured with Qubit, and their quantity determined with the Kapa Library Quantification kit. Paired-end 2 x 150 bp sequencing of the libraries was performed on an Illumina HiSeq 2500. To increase sequence diversity, about 25-30% phiX was spiked into each library pool. On the authors' methods: Quality-filtered reads were processed with the UMI-based MiGEC pipeline, and over 85% of raw TCR sequences were removed by the MiGEC pipeline during error correction. IMGT germline references were used for aligning VDJ genes, and each clonotype was defined as a unique CDR3 amino acid sequence together with its V-J genes. VDJtools evaluated clonal expansion, Shannon diversity and CDR3 relatedness (CalcPairwiseDistances, ClusterSamples); CLCbio workbench built phylogenetic trees. Using coefficient-of-variation modelling across technical triplicates, the study counted a clone as expanded if it had at least 8 unique UMIs. The raw public data were reprocessed by TCRdb itself: fastp quality trimming at Q25, MiXCR clonotype calling, in-frame beta chains only. Rows with one shared CDR3 protein collapse into an entry with the most common genes and DNA. The V and J calls and clone size come from TCRdb's table, not from the authors' own analysis. The sample records tens of thousands of distinct CDR3 sequences, roughly 10% of which are singletons. 8.5% to 10% of the sample belongs to the ten largest clones.

This clonotype was counted at least ten times. It lacks a known antigen. Per-nucleotide qualities are absent, and no much larger clonotype sits a single base away. The sample's time point label is to be understood as: longitudinal time-point 1 (baseline). Blood bank volunteers in Maryland, USA served as the healthy controls. For unsorted PBMC libraries, 2 million PBMCs were used after storage in RNAlater at -80 degrees C until RNA extraction. Peripheral blood underwent Ficoll-Hypaque density gradient centrifugation to isolate PBMCs, which were then cryopreserved in liquid nitrogen. Recombination joined TRBV20-1 with TRBJ2-1; the D call is tentative, TRBD1 or TRBD2, as each matches 6 bases. This sequence was found in a man aged 25 to 40 in good health. The sequencing sample was made of PBMCs. The encoded CDR3 is CSAREGGLEYNEQFF. In nucleotide form, the sequence is TGCAGTGCTAGAGAAGGGGGGCTGGAATACAATGAGCAGTTCTTC.